The clone carrying this T cell receptor (beta chain) has more than one count but fewer than ten. Its antigen is currently unknown. The data are from a study of cytomegalovirus exposure and HLA in healthy donors. General observations from the study: Researchers catalogued about 160 TCR beta chains as cytomegalovirus-associated.

CDR3 size: 16 residues. The J segment lost 2 bases and the V segment lost 0 bases, leaving 5 bases of the junction unmatched. Per germline, CDR1 GTSNPN and CDR2 SVGIG (reference sequence). The PCR made use of 60 Vbeta and 13 Jbeta primers. Produced via immunoSEQ multiplex PCR; TCRdb's table is partial and in-frame only. The sample yields some 150,000 clones, roughly 80% seen once. Sequencing input: PBMCs. The origin of this receptor is a man aged 30-40 years in good health and CMV-seropositive. This chain uses TRBV30 with TRBJ2-3, with 10 bases lining up with TRBD2. The CDR3 sequence is CAWSVRAGGTTDTQYF. The DNA of the CDR3 is TGTGCCTGGAGTGTACGAGCGGGGGGGACCACAGATACGCAGTATTTT.